This T cell receptor (beta chain) was recovered during a study of CD8+CD57+ T cells in acquired aplastic anemia. Study background: DNA per sorted CD4+ or CD8+ sample ranged about 0.19 to 30 ug, averaging approximately 3.3 ug.

Genomic DNA, serving as template, underwent TCR beta VDJ and CDR3 profiling. A single record per CDR3 protein comes from TCRdb applying MiXCR to the reads. The sample has roughly 180,000 distinct CDR3 sequences, 48% seen once. Germline loops: CDR1 LNHNV, CDR2 YYDKDF (reference sequence). Trimming shortened V by 1 base and J by 5 bases, and 14 bases separated the two germline ends. This CDR3 spans 15 amino acids. The table lists this clonotype with many counts. Selection for sequencing was limited to patients who had shown CD8+CD57+ cell expansion by flow cytometry. Acquired aplastic anemia of severe grade affected all patients. Patient blood was sampled before any therapy had been received.

This sequence joins TRBV15 and TRBJ2-5; a possible D gene is TRBD2 (6 bases). The sequenced sample was sorted CD4+, CD8+, or CD8+CD57+ T cells (not recorded which) from PBMCs. This receptor was taken from a human donor with aplastic anemia. The CDR3 region has the DNA TGTGCCACCAGCAGAGCCTGGGGGGTAGGGGAGACCCAGTACTTC. Translating it yields CATSRAWGVGETQYF.